The 22 T cell receptor beta chains below were found in one sample sequenced in a study of cytomegalovirus exposure and HLA in healthy donors. Researchers ran the PCR with 60 Vbeta and 13 Jbeta primers. TCRdb's copy holds only in-frame clones and misses some; the assay was immunoSEQ multiplex PCR. The sample lists about 69,000 clones; around 70% were seen once. Sequenced input: PBMCs. The source is a woman younger than 45 in good health and CMV-seropositive.

The chain links TRBV7-6 to TRBJ2-1, with D possibly matching TRBD1 (7 bases). Trimming left V 3 bases short and J 7 bases short, with 16 bases between. This CDR3 comprises 15 residues. Germline lookup yields CDR1 SGHVS and CDR2 FNYEAQ. The CDR3 DNA reads as TGTGCCAGCAGCTTCTCAGGGGGGCCGGGGAATGAGCAGTTCTTC. Translated: CASSFSGGPGNEQFF.

The chain recombines TRBV28 with TRBJ1-4; 9 bases map to TRBD1. Germline loops: CDR1 MDHEN, CDR2 SYDVKM. Unmatched junction bases numbered 8, after V lost 4 bases and J lost 8 bases. The CDR3 totals 15 residues. The CDR3 spells CASSSRQGGQEKLFF. In DNA, the CDR3 is TGTGCCAGCAGTTCCCGACAGGGGGGGCAAGAAAAACTGTTTTTT.

About this clone: An end of the junction does not agree with germline; a read error may underlie this. The rearrangement joins TRBV7-7 to TRBJ2-1; 10 nucleotides agree with TRBD2. CDR3 size: 15 residues. Germline lookup yields CDR1 SSHAT and CDR2 FNYEAQ (reference sequence). CDR3 nucleotide sequence: TGTGCTAGCAGCTTAGTAGCGGGAGGTTGGAATGAGCAGTTCTTC. It is translated as CASSLVAGGWNEQFF.

The rearrangement joins TRBV25-1 to TRBJ2-2; no firm D call. From germline, CDR1 is MGHDK and CDR2 SYGVNS. The CDR3 has 16 amino acids. V lost 3 bases to trimming and J lost 2 bases, with 13 bases between them. CDR3 amino acids: CASSDYRLINTGELFF. For the CDR3, the DNA is TGTGCCAGCAGTGACTACCGTCTGATTAACACCGGGGAGCTGTTTTTT.

This rearrangement joins TRBV28 to TRBJ1-2, with 8 positions matching TRBD1. The CDR3 is 13 amino acids. J lost 7 bases, V lost 5 bases, and 6 bases had no gene match. Per the germline V gene, CDR1 is MDHEN and CDR2 is SYDVKM. CDR3 nucleotide sequence: TGTGCCAGCAGTCCGACAGGGGCGCCTGGCTACACCTTC. Residues: CASSPTGAPGYTF.

The CDR3 coding sequence is TGTGCCAGCAGCTCCCCATCCGGGGAGCTGTTTTTT. It is translated as CASSSPSGELFF. The rearrangement links TRBV11-2 to TRBJ2-2; D unresolved. The CDR3 covers 12 residues. Trimming stripped 4 bases from V and 6 bases from J, with 6 bases between. The germline gives CDR1 SGHAT, CDR2 FQNNGV.

The J gene is TRBJ2-7, the V gene TRBV6-5, with TRBD2 matching 7 bases. With V trimmed by 6 bases and J by 2 bases, 7 bases remained unmatched. The CDR3 is 14 residues long. CDR1 is MNHEY, CDR2 SVGAGI, per germline. CDR3 sequence (DNA): TGTGCCAGCAGAATATCTAGCGGAGCCTACGAGCAGTACTTC. Amino acids: CASRISSGAYEQYF.

The gene calls are TRBV21-1 and TRBJ2-7; the table names TRBD1, a call not compared with the DNA. TRBV21-1 is reported as a pseudogene. This CDR3 is 16 amino acids long. The CDR3, as DNA: TGTGCCAGCAGCAAATCACAGGGTATTGCCTCCTACGAGCAGTACTTC. Residues: CASSKSQGIASYEQYF.

This rearrangement joins TRBV6-5 to TRBJ2-7; D perhaps matches TRBD2 (7 bases). The germline gives CDR1 MNHEY, CDR2 SVGAGI. The CDR3 has 12 residues. Trimming took 8 bases from V and 3 from J, leaving 11 bases between them. CDR3 bases: TGTGCCAGCGGGAGGGGACACTACGAGCAGTACTTC. Protein: CASGRGHYEQYF.

The rearrangement joins TRBV30 to TRBJ1-2, with 7 bases aligning to TRBD1. Germline lookup yields CDR1 GTSNPN and CDR2 SVGIG (reference sequence). The trim removed 1 base at V and 5 bases at J, leaving 7 bases unmatched. CDR3 length: 14 residues. The CDR3 loop reads CAWSGGTAVYGYTF. In nucleotides, the CDR3 is TGTGCCTGGAGTGGCGGGACAGCCGTTTATGGCTACACCTTC. Full variable domain (remainder filled in from reference TRBV30 and TRBJ1-2): SQTIHQWPATLVQPVGSPLSLECTVEGTSNPNLYWYRQAAGRGLQLLFYSVGIGQISSEVPQNLSASRPQDRQFILSSKKLLLSDSGFYLCAWSGGTAVYGYTFGSGTRLTVV.

The J gene is TRBJ2-7, the V gene TRBV6-5; maybe TRBD2 (6 bases). Per germline, CDR1 MNHEY and CDR2 SVGAGI. The CDR3 totals 16 residues. V was trimmed by 0 bases and J by 4 bases, leaving 16 bases between them. This CDR3 is CASSYSSAGMPYEQYF. CDR3 in DNA: TGTGCCAGCAGTTACTCCAGTGCGGGAATGCCGTACGAGCAGTACTTC.

The V gene is TRBV4-2, the J gene TRBJ1-1, with D possibly matching TRBD1 (5 bases). The CDR3 runs to 14 residues. V dropped 5 bases and J dropped 4 bases, with 14 bases sitting between them. The germline V gene encodes CDR1 LGHNA and CDR2 YNFKEQ. The CDR3 DNA is TGTGCCAGCAGCTCACTAAACCAGGGCACTGAAGCTTTCTTT. Its protein product is CASSSLNQGTEAFF.

J is TRBJ2-1 and V is TRBV5-1; D uncertain. Germline CDR1 SGHRS, CDR2 YFSETQ. V lost 2 bases and J 0 bases, leaving 12 bases between the germline ends. The CDR3 is 16 amino acids. The CDR3 DNA follows: TGCGCCAGCAGCTTAATTCCGGAGAGCTCCTACAATGAGCAGTTCTTC. Its protein is CASSLIPESSYNEQFF.

The chain combines TRBV29-1 with TRBJ2-7; TRBD1 aligns across 7 bases. The CDR3 consists of 12 residues. The trim removed 4 bases at V and 2 bases at J, leaving 2 bases unmatched. Germline CDR1 reads SQVTM; CDR2 reads ANQGSEA. CDR3 in DNA: TGCAGCGTTGGGGACAGCCCCTACGAGCAGTACTTC. Its protein is CSVGDSPYEQYF.

The J gene is TRBJ2-7, the V gene TRBV6-5; 9 bases are shared with TRBD1. The trim removed 4 bases at V and 6 bases at J, leaving 10 bases unmatched. The CDR3 length is 15 residues. Germline values: CDR1 MNHEY, CDR2 SVGAGI. The CDR3: CASSFLDRGRSEQYF. DNA for the CDR3: TGTGCCAGCAGTTTTCTGGACAGGGGAAGGAGCGAGCAGTACTTC.

The chain has TRBV7-2 and TRBJ2-7; TRBD2 might be the D (5 bases). Germline V gene lookup returns CDR1 SGHTA and CDR2 FQGNSA. V lost 3 bases to trimming and J lost 6 bases, with 15 bases between them. There are 14 residues in the CDR3. The CDR3, as DNA: TGTGCCAGCAGCTTTGGAGCTCGGGATGGCGAGCAGTACTTC. Residues: CASSFGARDGEQYF.

This chain's CDR3 is CASSDRMCEEGETDTQYF. CDR3 sequence (DNA): TGTGCCAGCAGTGACCGGATGTGTGAGGAGGGAGAAACAGATACGCAGTATTTT. The V and J genes are TRBV6-4 and TRBJ2-3; D possibly corresponds to TRBD2 (6 bases). Germline V gene sequence: CDR1 MRHNA, CDR2 SNTAGT. The germline V and J ends were trimmed by 2 bases and 3 bases, with 21 bases remaining between them. The CDR3 totals 18 residues.

This sequence joins TRBV7-8 and TRBJ1-5; D is unresolved. V was pared by 5 bases and J by 7 bases, with 12 bases between. The CDR3 is made up of 13 amino acids. The V gene's germline CDR1 is SGHVS and CDR2 FQNEAQ. CDR3 region: CASSRTGLQPQHF. As DNA, the CDR3 is TGTGCCAGCAGCCGCACGGGGTTACAGCCCCAGCATTTT. Full variable domain (rest looked up from reference TRBV7-8 and TRBJ1-5): GAGVSQSPRYKVAKRGQDVALRCDPISGHVSLFWYQQALGQGPEFLTYFQNEAQLDKSGLPSDRFFAERPEGSVSTLKIQRTQQEDSAVYLCASSRTGLQPQHFGDGTRLSIL.

Written as DNA, the CDR3 is TGCGCCAGCAGCCAAGAGTTCAGGGTTTTCGGGACAGGGGGTCCTGGAAACACCATATATTTT. Protein sequence: CASSQEFRVFGTGGPGNTIYF. The chain uses TRBV4-1 and TRBJ1-3, with 11 positions matching TRBD1. V lost 0 bases, J lost 2 bases, and 15 bases stayed unmatched. This CDR3 contains 21 residues. Germline V gene sequence: CDR1 MGHRA, CDR2 YSYEKL.

Only one count was recorded for this clone. The rearrangement uses TRBV18 and TRBJ2-5, with 8 bases identical to TRBD1. Looked up from germline, CDR1 is KGHSH and CDR2 is LQKENI. The ends lost 3 bases at V and 5 bases at J; junction bases unmatched: 2. This CDR3 comprises 13 residues. DNA for the CDR3: TGTGCCAGCTCACCCAGGGGGCTGGAGACCCAGTACTTC. Protein sequence: CASSPRGLETQYF.

The V gene is TRBV28, the J gene TRBJ1-2; possible D gene TRBD1, 5 bases. Germline V gene lookup returns CDR1 MDHEN and CDR2 SYDVKM. Trimming took 3 bases from V and 5 from J, leaving 7 bases between them. The CDR3 spans 12 residues. The CDR3 here is CASSFRGYGYTF. DNA for the CDR3: TGTGCCAGCAGTTTTAGGGGATATGGCTACACCTTC.

J is TRBJ2-2 and V is TRBV4-1, with TRBD2 matching over 9 bases. CDR3 size: 16 residues. V trimming: 0 bases; J trimming: 4 bases; junction bases outside the gene matches: 3. CDR1 and CDR2 from the germline V gene are MGHRA and YSYEKL. The CDR3 DNA reads as TGCGCCAGCAGCCAAGAAGCGGGAGGTACCACCGGGGAGCTGTTTTTT. It encodes CASSQEAGGTTGELFF.